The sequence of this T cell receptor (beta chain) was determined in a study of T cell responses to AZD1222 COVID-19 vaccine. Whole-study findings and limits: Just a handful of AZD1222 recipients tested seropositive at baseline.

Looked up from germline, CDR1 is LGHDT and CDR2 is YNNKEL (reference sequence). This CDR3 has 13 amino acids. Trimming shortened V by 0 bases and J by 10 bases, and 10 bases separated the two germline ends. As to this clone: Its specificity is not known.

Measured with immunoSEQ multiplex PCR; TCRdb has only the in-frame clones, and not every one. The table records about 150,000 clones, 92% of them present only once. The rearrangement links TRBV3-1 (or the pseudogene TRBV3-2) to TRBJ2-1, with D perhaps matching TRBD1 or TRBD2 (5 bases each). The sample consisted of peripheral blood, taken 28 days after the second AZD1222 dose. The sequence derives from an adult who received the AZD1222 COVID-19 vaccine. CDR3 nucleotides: TGTGCCAGCAGCCAAGAATTCAGGGACGAGCAGTTCTTC. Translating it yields CASSQEFRDEQFF.